This T cell receptor (beta chain) originates from a study of cytomegalovirus exposure and HLA in healthy donors. At the level of the study: Among the 300 to 500 donors who were genotyped, about 79% fell in the genetic ancestry cluster that is associated with self-reported Caucasian donors.

V gave up 3 bases and J gave up 3 bases, with 14 bases separating them. The CDR3 contains 15 residues. Germline assignment: CDR1 WSHSY and CDR2 SAAADI. PCR used 60 Vbeta primers and 13 Jbeta primers. Sequencing used immunoSEQ multiplex PCR; TCRdb keeps in-frame clones, though not all of them. The sample includes about 120,000 clones, about three quarters of them seen just once. Unrecorded immune exposures were likely, despite nominal health at sampling. The sample holds one count of this clone. Sequencing was done on a sample of PBMCs. This chain uses TRBV10-2 with TRBJ1-2; D gene uncertain. This TCR came from a human donor in good health. The DNA of the CDR3 is TGCGCCAGCAGTGACTTCCTTGACACCCACTATGGCTACACCTTC. This codes for CASSDFLDTHYGYTF.